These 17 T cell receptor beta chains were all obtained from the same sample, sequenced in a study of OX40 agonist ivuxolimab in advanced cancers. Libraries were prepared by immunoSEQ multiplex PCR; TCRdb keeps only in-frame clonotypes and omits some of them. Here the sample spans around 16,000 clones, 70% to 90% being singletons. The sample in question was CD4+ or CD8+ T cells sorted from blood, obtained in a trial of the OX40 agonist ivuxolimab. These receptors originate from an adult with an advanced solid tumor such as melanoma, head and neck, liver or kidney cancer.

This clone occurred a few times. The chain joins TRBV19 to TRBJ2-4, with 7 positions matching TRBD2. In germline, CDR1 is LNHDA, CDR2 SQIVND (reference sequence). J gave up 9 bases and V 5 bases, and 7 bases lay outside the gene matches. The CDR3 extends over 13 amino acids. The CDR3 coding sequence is TGTGCCAGTAGTCACCTAGGGGAGGGCATTCAGTACTTC. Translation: CASSHLGEGIQYF.

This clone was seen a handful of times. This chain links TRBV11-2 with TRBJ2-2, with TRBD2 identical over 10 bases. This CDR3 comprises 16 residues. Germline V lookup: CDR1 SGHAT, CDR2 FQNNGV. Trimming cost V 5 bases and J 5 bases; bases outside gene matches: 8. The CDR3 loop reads CASSTQREGRTGELFF. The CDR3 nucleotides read TGTGCCAGCAGCACCCAGCGGGAGGGTCGAACCGGGGAGCTGTTTTTT. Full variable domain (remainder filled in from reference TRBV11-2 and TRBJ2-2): EAGVAQSPRYKIIEKRQSVAFWCNPISGHATLYWYQQILGQGPKLLIQFQNNGVVDDSQLPKDRFSAERLKGVDSTLKIQPAKLEDSAVYLCASSTQREGRTGELFFGEGSRLTVL.

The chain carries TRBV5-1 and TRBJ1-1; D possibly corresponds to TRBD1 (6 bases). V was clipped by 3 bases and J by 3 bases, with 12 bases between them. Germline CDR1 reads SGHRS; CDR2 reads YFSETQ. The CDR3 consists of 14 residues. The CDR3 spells CASSSQPGDTEAFF. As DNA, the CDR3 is TGCGCCAGCAGCTCTCAACCAGGGGACACTGAAGCTTTCTTT.

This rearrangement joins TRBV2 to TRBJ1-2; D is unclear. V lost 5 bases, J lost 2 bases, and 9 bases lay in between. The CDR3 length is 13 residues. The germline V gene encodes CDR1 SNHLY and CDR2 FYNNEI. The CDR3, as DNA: TGTGCCAGCAGTCAAGGGATAAACTATGGCTACACCTTC. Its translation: CASSQGINYGYTF.

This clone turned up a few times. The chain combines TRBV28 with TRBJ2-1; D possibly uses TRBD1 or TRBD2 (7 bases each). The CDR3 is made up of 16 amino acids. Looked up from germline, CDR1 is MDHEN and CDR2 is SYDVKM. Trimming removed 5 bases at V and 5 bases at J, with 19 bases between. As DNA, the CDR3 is TGTGCCAGCAGTGGACTAGGGGGCCCTATCGACAATGAGCAGTTCTTC. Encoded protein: CASSGLGGPIDNEQFF.

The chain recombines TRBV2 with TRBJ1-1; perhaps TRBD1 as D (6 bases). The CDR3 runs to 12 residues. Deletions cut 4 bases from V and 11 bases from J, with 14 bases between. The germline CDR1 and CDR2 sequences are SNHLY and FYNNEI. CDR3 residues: CASSVQTGAAFF. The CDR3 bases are TGTGCCAGCAGTGTCCAAACGGGGGCGGCTTTCTTT.

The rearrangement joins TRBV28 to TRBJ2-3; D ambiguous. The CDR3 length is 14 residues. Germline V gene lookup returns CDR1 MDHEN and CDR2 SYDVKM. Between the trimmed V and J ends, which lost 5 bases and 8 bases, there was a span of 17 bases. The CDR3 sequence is CASSPPPRAGTQYF. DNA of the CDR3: TGTGCCAGCAGTCCGCCGCCCCGTGCAGGTACGCAGTATTTT.

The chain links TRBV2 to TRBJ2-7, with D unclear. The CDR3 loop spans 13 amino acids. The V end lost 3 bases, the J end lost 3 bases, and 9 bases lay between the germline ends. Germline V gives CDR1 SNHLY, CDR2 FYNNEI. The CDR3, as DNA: TGTGCCAGCAGTGAGCCTCTCCACTACGAGCAGTACTTC. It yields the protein CASSEPLHYEQYF.

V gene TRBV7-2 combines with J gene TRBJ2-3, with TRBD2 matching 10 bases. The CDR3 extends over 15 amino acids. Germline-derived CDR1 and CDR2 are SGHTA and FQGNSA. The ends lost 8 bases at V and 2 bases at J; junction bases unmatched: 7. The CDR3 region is CASGRTSGATDTQYF. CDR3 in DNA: TGTGCCAGCGGACGGACTAGCGGAGCCACAGATACGCAGTATTTT.

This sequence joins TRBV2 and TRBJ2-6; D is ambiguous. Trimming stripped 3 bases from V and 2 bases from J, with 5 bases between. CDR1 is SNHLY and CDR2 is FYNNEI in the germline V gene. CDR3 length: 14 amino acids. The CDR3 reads CASSDTTGANVLTF. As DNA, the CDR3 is TGTGCCAGCAGTGACACTACTGGGGCCAACGTCCTGACTTTC.

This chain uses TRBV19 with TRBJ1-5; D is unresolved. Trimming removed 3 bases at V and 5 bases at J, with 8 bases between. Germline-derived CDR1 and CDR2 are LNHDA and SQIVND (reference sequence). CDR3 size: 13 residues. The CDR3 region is CASSINRDQPQHF. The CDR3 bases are TGTGCCAGTAGTATTAATCGGGATCAGCCCCAGCATTTT.

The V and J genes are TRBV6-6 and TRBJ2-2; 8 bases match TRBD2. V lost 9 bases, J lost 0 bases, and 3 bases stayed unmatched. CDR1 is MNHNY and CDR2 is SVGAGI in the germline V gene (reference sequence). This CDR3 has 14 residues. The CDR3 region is CASRSGANTGELFF. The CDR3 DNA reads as TGTGCCAGTCGTAGCGGGGCGAACACCGGGGAGCTGTTTTTT.

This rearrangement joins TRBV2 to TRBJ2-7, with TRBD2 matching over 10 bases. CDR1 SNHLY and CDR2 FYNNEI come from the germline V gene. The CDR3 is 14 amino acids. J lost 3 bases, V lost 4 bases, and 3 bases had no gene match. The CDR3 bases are TGTGCCAGCAGTGTAACTAGCGGGGACTACGAGCAGTACTTC. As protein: CASSVTSGDYEQYF.

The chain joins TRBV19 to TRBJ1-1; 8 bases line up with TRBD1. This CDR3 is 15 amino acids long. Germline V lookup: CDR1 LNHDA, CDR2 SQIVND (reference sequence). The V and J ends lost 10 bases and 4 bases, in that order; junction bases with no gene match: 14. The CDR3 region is CATRQGREERTEAFF. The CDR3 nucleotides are TGTGCCACCCGACAGGGGCGGGAAGAACGCACTGAAGCTTTCTTT.

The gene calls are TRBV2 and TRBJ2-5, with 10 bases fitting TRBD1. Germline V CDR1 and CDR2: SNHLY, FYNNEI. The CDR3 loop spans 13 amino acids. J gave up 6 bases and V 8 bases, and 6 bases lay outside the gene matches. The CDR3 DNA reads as TGTGCCAGCTGTCCGGGACAGGGGAAGACCCAGTACTTC. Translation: CASCPGQGKTQYF.

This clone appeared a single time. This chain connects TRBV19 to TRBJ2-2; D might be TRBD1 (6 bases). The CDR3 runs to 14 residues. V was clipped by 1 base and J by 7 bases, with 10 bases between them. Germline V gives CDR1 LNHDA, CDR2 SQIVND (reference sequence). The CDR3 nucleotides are TGTGCCAGTAGTATAGGGCAGGGGTACGGGGAGCTGTTTTTT. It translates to CASSIGQGYGELFF. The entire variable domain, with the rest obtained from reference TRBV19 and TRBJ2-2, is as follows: DGGITQSPKYLFRKEGQNVTLSCEQNLNHDAMYWYRQDPGQGLRLIYYSQIVNDFQKGDIAEGYSVSREKKESFPLTVTSAQKNPTAFYLCASSIGQGYGELFFGEGSRLTVL.

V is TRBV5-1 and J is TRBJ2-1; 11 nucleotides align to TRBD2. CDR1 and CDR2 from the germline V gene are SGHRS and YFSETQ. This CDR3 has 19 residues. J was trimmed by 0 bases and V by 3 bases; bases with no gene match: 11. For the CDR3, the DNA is TGCGCCAGCAGCTCCGTTGGGACTAGCGGAGCTATCTCCTACAATGAGCAGTTCTTC. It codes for CASSSVGTSGAISYNEQFF.